The source of this T cell receptor (beta chain) is a study of Ad26.COV2.S vaccination and SARS-CoV-2 variants. Study-level background: This donor came from the COV1001 trial of Ad26.COV2.S. Overall study results and limits: Placebo recipients and vaccine recipients were similar in non-spike TCR breadth.

Comment on this clone: Its antigen remains unidentified.

Regarding treatment: around 19 received Ad26.COV2.S at low or high dose, single or two shots; roughly five received placebo; per-sample allocation not given. After the first vaccine or placebo injection, samples were drawn on day 63. The vaccine antigen was prefusion-stabilized Wuhan SARS-CoV-2 spike. The method was immunoSEQ multiplex PCR; TCRdb's version includes in-frame clones alone and lacks a portion of them. The table records approximately 400,000 clones, about 80% of them present only once. Per the germline V gene, CDR1 is MNHEY and CDR2 is SVGAGI. V was clipped by 2 bases and J by 4 bases, with 11 bases between them. The CDR3 is made up of 14 amino acids.

Sequences were derived from peripheral blood, sampled in a trial of Ad26.COV2.S vaccine versus placebo. This clonotype originated in a person between 18 and 60 years old who received the Ad26.COV2.S COVID-19 vaccine or a placebo. The chain is built from TRBV6-5 and TRBJ1-2; a possible D gene is TRBD1 (6 bases). The CDR3 bases are TGTGCCAGCAGTTACGGGGGGCCGACCTATGGCTACACCTTC. As protein: CASSYGGPTYGYTF.